The rows below give T cell receptor beta chains drawn from one sample of a study of T cell responses to AZD1222 COVID-19 vaccine. Profiling relied on immunoSEQ multiplex PCR, and the TCRdb table lists in-frame clones only, not all of them. The sample records around 160,000 clones, roughly 86% being singletons. The sequencing here drew on peripheral blood, taken on day 0 of AZD1222 vaccination. Receptor source: an adult in good health. Both conserved end residues are part of each CDR3. The order of the fields is CDR3 protein, V gene.

cdr3_aa: CASSIVARAGNQPQHF
v_call: TRBV19

cdr3_aa: CASSGRVLYGYTF
v_call: TRBV9

cdr3_aa: CASSHSGQGPRYSNQPQHF
v_call: TRBV23-1

cdr3_aa: CASSLGQADGYTF
v_call: TRBV7-8

cdr3_aa: CAISELTGYGYTF
v_call: TRBV10-3

cdr3_aa: CASSRTSLDTEAFF
v_call: TRBV11-3

cdr3_aa: CASLRVSLMNTEAFF
v_call: TRBV11-2

cdr3_aa: CASSLSAGNYGYTF
v_call: TRBV27

cdr3_aa: CASSLDHSNPIYF
v_call: TRBV5-6

cdr3_aa: CASSPGTFRDEQFF
v_call: TRBV28

cdr3_aa: CASSLRDGYEQYF
v_call: TRBV6-5

cdr3_aa: CASSGRTSGRGTQYF
v_call: TRBV4-3

cdr3_aa: CASAGTGRGEQFF
v_call: TRBV12-3/TRBV12-4

cdr3_aa: CASSLNQGESLHF
v_call: TRBV4-3

cdr3_aa: CATSRGFTDTQYF
v_call: TRBV15

cdr3_aa: CASSQALAGLQYF
v_call: TRBV14

cdr3_aa: CASSQENWSGEQFF
v_call: TRBV4-3

cdr3_aa: CASSVVRLRSNEQFF
v_call: TRBV19

cdr3_aa: CASRATGGDGYTF
v_call: TRBV2

cdr3_aa: CASSFMGQGAAEAFF
v_call: TRBV7-2

cdr3_aa: CAWRLRGPGANVLTF
v_call: TRBV30

cdr3_aa: CASSLGLAGVYEQFF
v_call: TRBV7-2

cdr3_aa: CSVNVDKNIQYF
v_call: TRBV29-1

cdr3_aa: CSSGSRTEAFF
v_call: TRBV20-1

cdr3_aa: CASSSTLYEQYF
v_call: TRBV6-2/TRBV6-3

cdr3_aa: CASSLNSPGNTIYF
v_call: TRBV6-5

cdr3_aa: CSGLDSEAEQFF
v_call: TRBV29-1

cdr3_aa: CSVDTGANVLTF
v_call: TRBV29-1

cdr3_aa: CASRRTGQALNSPLHF
v_call: TRBV28

cdr3_aa: CASSEEGGRNNEQFF
v_call: TRBV6-4

cdr3_aa: CASRYPTSGGADTQYF
v_call: TRBV6-2/TRBV6-3

cdr3_aa: CASSVGTDLLNTEAFF
v_call: TRBV9

cdr3_aa: CSVELALNEQFF
v_call: TRBV29-1

cdr3_aa: CASINREESGNTIYF
v_call: TRBV6-6

cdr3_aa: CASSLPGWNSPLHF
v_call: TRBV28

cdr3_aa: CASSLQPGEQFF
v_call: TRBV5-5

cdr3_aa: CASTVGQNTEAFF
v_call: TRBV28

cdr3_aa: CASSLEYPGLGVNEQFF
v_call: TRBV5-1

cdr3_aa: CASSSHSTGNTEAFF
v_call: TRBV28

cdr3_aa: CASSLWRGIQTPSF
v_call: TRBV28

cdr3_aa: CASSFEQGYEQYF
v_call: TRBV5-4

cdr3_aa: CASSGGQGNQPQHF
v_call: TRBV28

cdr3_aa: CASSLEGVQPQHF
v_call: TRBV7-2

cdr3_aa: CASTGTGLTGGNTIYF
v_call: TRBV2

cdr3_aa: CASKTGQGNQPQHF
v_call: TRBV27

cdr3_aa: CASGSPREGTEAFF
v_call: TRBV9

cdr3_aa: CASSFGTAEETQYF
v_call: TRBV5-1

cdr3_aa: CSVEGQQNTEAFF
v_call: TRBV29-1

cdr3_aa: CASSTRTGDSVAKNIQYF
v_call: TRBV21-1

cdr3_aa: CASSPSGQPQHF
v_call: TRBV28

cdr3_aa: CATSEGWGTEAFF
v_call: TRBV24-1

cdr3_aa: CAISLGGRAYEQYF
v_call: TRBV10-3

cdr3_aa: CASSSPAGRSYEQYF
v_call: TRBV28

cdr3_aa: CASRQDRVYGYTF
v_call: TRBV28

cdr3_aa: CASSLGTGFGYTF
v_call: TRBV9